These T cell receptor beta chains were read from a single sample in a study of CD4+ T cells in melanoma. TCRdb keeps only in-frame clones here, not all; method: immunoSEQ multiplex PCR. This sample has about 140,000 clones, with around 90% found just once. Source of these receptors: a human donor with melanoma. Each CDR3 is given with its conserved first and last residue. The D gene is left open where the match is weak. Some rows mark clone size as missing; the rest say once, few, many or name a class of expanded clone.

clone size	D gene	V gene	J gene	CDR3 length	CDR3 DNA	CDR3 protein
-	-	TRBV4-2	TRBJ2-1	14	TGTGCCAGCAGCCCTTGGACTGGCCGCAATGAGCAGTTCTTC	CASSPWTGRNEQFF
-	-	TRBV9	TRBJ1-3	18	TGTGCCAGCAGCGTCAGAGGTGGCAGCCCTTACTCTGGAAACACCATATATTTT	CASSVRGGSPYSGNTIYF
-	TRBD1	TRBV7-9	TRBJ2-5	16	TGTGCCAGCAGCTTAGGCTGGACAGGGAGGCAAGAGACCCAGTACTTC	CASSLGWTGRQETQYF
-	-	TRBV4-1	TRBJ2-7	16	TGCGCCAGCAGCCAAGTCCCCGGGACTCCTCGTGACGAGCAGTACTTC	CASSQVPGTPRDEQYF
-	TRBD1	TRBV5-1	TRBJ1-2	13	TGCGCCAGCAGCTCGGGACAGAAGTATGGCTACACCTTC	CASSSGQKYGYTF
-	TRBD2	TRBV2	TRBJ2-7	15	TGTGCCAGCAGTTTGGGGGGAGGGCACTCCTACGAGCAGTACTTC	CASSLGGGHSYEQYF
-	TRBD2	TRBV5-1	TRBJ2-3	16	TGCGCCAGCAGTCGGACTAGCGGGGTTAGCACAGATACGCAGTATTTT	CASSRTSGVSTDTQYF
-	-	TRBV19	TRBJ1-5	13	TGTGCCAGTAGTATCGGACCCTATCGGCCCCAGCATTTT	CASSIGPYRPQHF
-	TRBD2	TRBV5-4	TRBJ2-3	16	TGTGCCAGCAGCTTCGACACCGGGAATTCGGGAGGCACGCAGTATTTT	CASSFDTGNSGGTQYF
few	-	TRBV30	TRBJ1-1	14	TGTGCCTGGAGCCCCCTGGGCAGGGAGACTGAAGCTTTCTTT	CAWSPLGRETEAFF
-	TRBD1	TRBV18	TRBJ2-7	15	TGTGCCAGCTCCCTCGACAGGGGCTACTCCTACGAGCAGTACTTC	CASSLDRGYSYEQYF
-	-	TRBV10-3	TRBJ2-7	11	TGTGCCGCGGGGAGGATGAACGAGCAGTACTTC	CAAGRMNEQYF
-	TRBD1	TRBV11-2	TRBJ2-6	18	TGTGCCAGCAGCTCGCCGAGACAGGGCGTCTCTGGGGCCAACGTCCTGACTTTC	CASSSPRQGVSGANVLTF
-	-	TRBV5-1	TRBJ2-3	16	TGCGCCAGCAGCTTAGTCGGGCGATCTAGCACAGATACGCAGTATTTT	CASSLVGRSSTDTQYF
once	-	TRBV18	TRBJ2-1	16	TGTGCCAGCTCACCACAAAATCTAGGGGTCTACAATGAGCAGTTCTTC	CASSPQNLGVYNEQFF
-	TRBD1	TRBV19	TRBJ1-2	16	TGTGCCAGTAGTGCGAGAAGCGACAGGGAAGTTAGAGGCTACACCTTC	CASSARSDREVRGYTF
-	-	TRBV18	TRBJ2-1	14	TGTGCCAGCTCACCGAGTGCCCCGACGGGTGAGCAGTTCTTC	CASSPSAPTGEQFF
-	-	TRBV11-2	TRBJ2-7	15	TGTGCCAGCAGCCATCCCTCCCGTGTTCCCTACGAGCAGTACTTC	CASSHPSRVPYEQYF
-	-	TRBV7-2	TRBJ1-1	14	TGTGCCAGCAGCTTAGGAGGGTTTAACACTGAAGCTTTCTTT	CASSLGGFNTEAFF
-	-	TRBV5-1	TRBJ2-2	15	TGCGCCAGCAGCTTCTCAGGGGCGAACACCGGGGAGCTGTTTTTT	CASSFSGANTGELFF
-	TRBD1	TRBV4-2	TRBJ1-2	14	TGTGCCAGCAGCCCGACAGGGGATGGCTATGGCTACACCTTC	CASSPTGDGYGYTF
-	-	TRBV5-8	TRBJ1-5	14	TGTGCCAGCAGCGCGGACCTAGGGTATCAGCCCCAGCATTTT	CASSADLGYQPQHF
-	TRBD1	TRBV10-3	TRBJ2-5	14	TGTGCCACCGGGACAGGGGCCCCGCAAGAGACCCAGTACTTC	CATGTGAPQETQYF
-	TRBD2	TRBV5-1	TRBJ2-3	16	TGCGCCAGCAGCTCCACGGGGGGGAATTCGGCAGATACGCAGTATTTT	CASSSTGGNSADTQYF
-	-	TRBV7-9	TRBJ2-7	13	TGTGCCAGCAGCTTAGGCCGGGGAGGAGAGCAGTACTTC	CASSLGRGGEQYF